This TCR beta chain was sequenced for a study of vaccination effects on CD4 cells after COVID-19. Sequenced by immunoSEQ multiplex PCR; TCRdb stores in-frame clones only, minus some. The table shows roughly 30,000 clones, with around 78% occurring only once. The table lists this clone with a few counts. Its matching antigen is unknown. Peptide-pool stimulation followed by sequencing identified expanded antigen-specific CD4+ clonotypes in the ViraFEST assay. Following culture for nine to ten days, CD4+ T cells were isolated. Vaccinated participants had no history of SARS-CoV-2 infection and tested negative for nucleocapsid antibodies. A few million PBMC were seeded per well and grown in the presence of roughly 11 IU/ml IL-2 and around 11 ug/ml peptides. This CDR3 is built from 13 residues. In germline, CDR1 is LNHDA, CDR2 SQIVND (reference sequence). V was cut by 1 base and J by 5 bases, with 6 bases left in between.

Specimen: CD4+ T cells from PBMCs cultured with HCoV-OC43 spike peptides, collected before COVID-19 vaccination. Subset described: HCoV-OC43 spike overlapping peptide pool stimulation. This TCR came from a human donor who received a COVID-19 vaccine. J is TRBJ2-1 and V is TRBV19; no definite D call. As DNA, the CDR3 is TGTGCCAGTAGTATAGGAAGGGACAATGAGCAGTTCTTC. Translating it yields CASSIGRDNEQFF.